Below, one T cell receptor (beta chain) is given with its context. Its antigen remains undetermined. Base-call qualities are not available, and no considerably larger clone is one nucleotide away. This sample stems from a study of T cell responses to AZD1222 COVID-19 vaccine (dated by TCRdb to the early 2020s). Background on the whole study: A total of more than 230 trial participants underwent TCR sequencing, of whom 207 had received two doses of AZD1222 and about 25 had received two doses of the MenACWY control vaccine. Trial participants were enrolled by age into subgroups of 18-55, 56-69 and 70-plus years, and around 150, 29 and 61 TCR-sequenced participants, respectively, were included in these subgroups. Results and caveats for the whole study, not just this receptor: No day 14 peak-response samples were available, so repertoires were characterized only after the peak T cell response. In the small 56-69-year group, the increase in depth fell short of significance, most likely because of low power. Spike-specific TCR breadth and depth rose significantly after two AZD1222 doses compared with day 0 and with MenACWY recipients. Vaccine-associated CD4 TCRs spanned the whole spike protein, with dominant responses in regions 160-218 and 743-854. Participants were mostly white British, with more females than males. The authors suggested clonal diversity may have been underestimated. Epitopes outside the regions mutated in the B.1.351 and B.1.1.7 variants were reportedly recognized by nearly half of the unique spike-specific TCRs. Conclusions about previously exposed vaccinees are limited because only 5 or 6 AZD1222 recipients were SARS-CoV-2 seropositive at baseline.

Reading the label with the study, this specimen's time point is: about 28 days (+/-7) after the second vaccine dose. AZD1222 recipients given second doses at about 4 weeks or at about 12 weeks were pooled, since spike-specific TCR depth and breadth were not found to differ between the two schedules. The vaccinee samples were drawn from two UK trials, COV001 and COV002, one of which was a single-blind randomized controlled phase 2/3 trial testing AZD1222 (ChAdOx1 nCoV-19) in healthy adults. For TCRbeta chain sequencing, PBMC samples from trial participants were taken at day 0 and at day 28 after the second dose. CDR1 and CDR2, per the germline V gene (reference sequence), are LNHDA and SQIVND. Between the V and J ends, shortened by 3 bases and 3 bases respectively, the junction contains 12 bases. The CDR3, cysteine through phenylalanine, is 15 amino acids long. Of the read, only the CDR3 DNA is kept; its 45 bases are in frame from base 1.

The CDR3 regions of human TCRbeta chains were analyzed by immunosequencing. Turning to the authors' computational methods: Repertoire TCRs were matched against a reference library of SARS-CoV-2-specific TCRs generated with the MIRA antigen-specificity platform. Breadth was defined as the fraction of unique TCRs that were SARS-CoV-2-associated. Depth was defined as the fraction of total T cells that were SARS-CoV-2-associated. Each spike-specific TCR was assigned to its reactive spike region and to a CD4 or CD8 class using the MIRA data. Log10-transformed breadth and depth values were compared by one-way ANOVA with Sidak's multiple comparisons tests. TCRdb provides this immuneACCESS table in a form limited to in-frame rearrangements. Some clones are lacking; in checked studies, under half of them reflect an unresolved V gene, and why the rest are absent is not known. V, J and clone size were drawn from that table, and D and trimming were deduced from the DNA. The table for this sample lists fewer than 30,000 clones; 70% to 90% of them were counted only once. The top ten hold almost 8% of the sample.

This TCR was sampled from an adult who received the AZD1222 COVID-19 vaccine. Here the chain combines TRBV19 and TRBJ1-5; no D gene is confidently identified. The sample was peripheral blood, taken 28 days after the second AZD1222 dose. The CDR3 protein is CASSILRGNNQPQHF. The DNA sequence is TGTGCCAGTAGTATCCTTCGAGGGAACAATCAGCCCCAGCATTTT.